These 30 T cell receptor beta chains were all obtained from the same sample, sequenced in a study of T cell clusters in autoimmune cytopenias. One tube held mixed TRB-A and TRB-B primer pools for touch-down PCR. With the multiplex PCR reads reprocessed, TCRdb shows one record per CDR3 protein and no DNA. Here the sample table reports under 8,500 distinct CDR3 sequences. TRB amplification used 250 ng of peripheral blood genomic DNA. This sample was also put to use in a study of T cell repertoires in aging, cancer and after chemotherapy.

The sequencing sample was made of peripheral blood. Source of these receptors: a human donor in good health.

By frequency, this clonotype is medium-sized. The V call is TRBV12-3 or TRBV12-4, the J call TRBJ2-1; the D gene TCRdb calls, TRBD2, cannot be checked with no DNA. The CDR3 has 15 amino acids. This chain's CDR3 is CASSLWTSGRVEQFF.

The chain couples TRBV6-1 to TRBJ2-7; the TCRdb call, TRBD1, lacks DNA for checking. In germline, CDR1 is MNHNS, CDR2 SASEGT. The length of the CDR3 is 16 residues. The CDR3 sequence: CASTPSAVGVLYEQYF.

The J gene is TRBJ2-4, the V gene TRBV12-3 or TRBV12-4; the D call from TCRdb, TRBD1, cannot be confirmed without DNA. The CDR3 spans 14 residues. The CDR3 sequence: CASSPGGPKNIQYF.

In terms of frequency, this clonotype is medium-sized (0.01 to 0.1%). The chain links TRBV6-1 to TRBJ2-3. Germline loops: CDR1 MNHNS, CDR2 SASEGT. The CDR3 is made up of 15 amino acids. The CDR3 reads CASRGGHAGTDTQYF.

The gene calls are TRBV18 and TRBJ1-6. The length of the CDR3 is 14 residues. Germline CDR1 and CDR2: KGHSH and LQKENI. CDR3 sequence reads: CASSPGRSNSPLHF.

In terms of frequency, this clonotype is medium-sized. This chain joins TRBV27 and TRBJ1-1. Per germline, CDR1 MNHEY and CDR2 SMNVEV (reference sequence). This CDR3 spans 14 amino acids. CDR3 amino acids: CASSLEDGDTEAFF.

This chain uses TRBV6-1 with TRBJ1-2; TCRdb outputs TRBD1, but without DNA this stays unchecked. Germline V CDR1 and CDR2: MNHNS, SASEGT. The CDR3 spans 15 residues. CDR3 sequence: CASTRQGQIFYGYTF.

This chain's CDR3 is CASTKGASGRANEQFF. The chain combines TRBV12-3 or TRBV12-4 with TRBJ2-1; TCRdb reports TRBD2, a call that lacks DNA to check it against. The CDR3 totals 16 residues.

The chain joins TRBV27 to TRBJ2-1; TCRdb selects TRBD2, and the lack of DNA leaves this call unchecked. Germline loops: CDR1 MNHEY, CDR2 SMNVEV (reference sequence). The CDR3 is made up of 17 amino acids. The chain's CDR3 is CASSSWTSGSSYNEQFF.

This chain connects TRBV18 to TRBJ1-1; without DNA, the TCRdb call of TRBD1 cannot be checked. The CDR3 covers 16 residues. Germline-derived CDR1 and CDR2 are KGHSH and LQKENI. The CDR3 protein is CASSRQGSGMNTEAFF.

By frequency, this clonotype registers medium-sized (0.01 to 0.1%). The chain carries TRBV27 and TRBJ2-3; TCRdb's assignment of TRBD1 cannot be checked, as there is no DNA. The germline gives CDR1 MNHEY, CDR2 SMNVEV (reference sequence). The CDR3 covers 14 residues. The CDR3 region is CASRGQTSTDTQYF.

In terms of frequency, this clonotype is medium-sized. The V gene is TRBV12-3 or TRBV12-4, the J gene TRBJ1-1; TCRdb returns TRBD1, unconfirmable since there is no DNA. The CDR3 totals 13 residues. This CDR3 is CASSFLRLAQAFF.

The CDR3 sequence is CATEGTSGGSEQFF. The chain joins TRBV15 to TRBJ2-1; TCRdb picks TRBD2, but there is no DNA to check that call. The CDR3 has 14 residues. Germline lookup yields CDR1 LNHNV and CDR2 YYDKDF (reference sequence).

This clonotype is called medium-sized (0.01 to 0.1%) based on its frequency. CDR3 sequence: CASSIGPTGTPYEQYF. This chain connects TRBV19 to TRBJ2-7. This CDR3 region has 16 residues. Germline V gives CDR1 LNHDA, CDR2 SQIVND (reference sequence).

By frequency, this clonotype registers medium-sized (0.01 to 0.1%). This rearrangement joins TRBV30 to TRBJ2-7. The CDR3 is 13 amino acids. Germline V gene lookup returns CDR1 GTSNPN and CDR2 SVGIG (reference sequence). The CDR3 here is CAWSRYNGDEQYF. Supplemented by reference TRBV30 and TRBJ2-7, the full variable domain reads SQTIHQWPATLVQPVGSPLSLECTVEGTSNPNLYWYRQAAGRGLQLLFYSVGIGQISSEVPQNLSASRPQDRQFILSSKKLLLSDSGFYLCAWSRYNGDEQYFGPGTRLTVT.

The chain carries TRBV18 and TRBJ2-7. The CDR3 is 15 amino acids. Germline CDR1 KGHSH, CDR2 LQKENI. CDR3 amino acids: CASSPPGGVEGEQYF. The whole variable domain, remainder taken from reference TRBV18 and TRBJ2-7, is NAGVMQNPRHLVRRRGQEARLRCSPMKGHSHVYWYRQLPEEGLKFMVYLQKENIIDESGMPKERFSAEFPKEGPSILRIQQVVRGDSAAYFCASSPPGGVEGEQYFGPGTRLTVT.

The chain couples TRBV27 to TRBJ1-2; TCRdb lists TRBD1, though no DNA is available to test this call. Germline CDR1 MNHEY, CDR2 SMNVEV (reference sequence). The CDR3 runs to 13 residues. CDR3 sequence reads: CASRGVTNYGYTF.

This clonotype ranks as medium-sized in terms of frequency. V and J are TRBV19 and TRBJ2-1; there is no DNA to check the TCRdb D call of TRBD2. This CDR3 has 13 residues. Germline V lookup: CDR1 LNHDA, CDR2 SQIVND (reference sequence). CDR3 sequence: CASSTTSASEQFF.

The genes are TRBV6-2 or TRBV6-3 and TRBJ1-4; with no DNA, the TCRdb D assignment of TRBD1 cannot be verified. The germline V gene encodes CDR1 MNHEY and CDR2 SVGEGT. This CDR3 is 14 amino acids long. The CDR3 region is CASSSGQLNEKLFF.

The chain employs TRBV18 and TRBJ2-2. This CDR3 contains 14 residues. Looked up from germline, CDR1 is KGHSH and CDR2 is LQKENI. The CDR3 sequence is CASSPGANTGELFF.

This chain uses TRBV7-6 with TRBJ2-5; TCRdb lists TRBD1, though no DNA is available to test this call. CDR3 length: 12 residues. Germline-derived CDR1 and CDR2 are SGHVS and FNYEAQ. The CDR3 loop is CASSGRGETQYF.

Its frequency marks this clonotype as medium-sized. This chain joins TRBV27 and TRBJ2-1; no DNA is available, so the TRBD2 call from TCRdb remains unchecked. CDR1 and CDR2 from the germline V gene are MNHEY and SMNVEV (reference sequence). The CDR3 is 16 residues long. CDR3 amino acids: CASSRGALGSGNEQFF.

The chain links TRBV18 to TRBJ1-1; the TRBD1 assignment by TCRdb is unverifiable without DNA. In germline, CDR1 is KGHSH, CDR2 LQKENI. The CDR3 has 16 amino acids. The CDR3: CASSPLEGTGNTEAFF.

This sequence joins TRBV6-5 and TRBJ1-1; there is no DNA to check the TCRdb D call of TRBD1. The CDR3 runs to 13 residues. Per germline, CDR1 MNHEY and CDR2 SVGAGI. The CDR3 reads CATSVGGLGKAFF.

The chain joins TRBV29-1 to TRBJ2-6; TCRdb returns TRBD1, unconfirmable since there is no DNA. This CDR3 contains 15 residues. Germline V lookup: CDR1 SQVTM, CDR2 ANQGSEA. The CDR3 protein is CSGGDRGSGANVLTF.

This clonotype ranks as medium-sized in terms of frequency. This chain joins TRBV19 and TRBJ2-1; TCRdb's assignment of TRBD2 cannot be checked, as there is no DNA. Germline CDR1 reads LNHDA; CDR2 reads SQIVND (reference sequence). CDR3 length: 17 residues. CDR3 sequence: CASSTGLAGGPWNEQFF.

This chain links TRBV4-1 with TRBJ2-3; there is no DNA to check the TCRdb D call of TRBD2. CDR1 and CDR2 (germline): MGHRA, YSYEKL. This CDR3 comprises 17 residues. The CDR3 sequence is CASSPTPTSGRSDTQYF.

Here the CDR3 reads CASSPRLAGGLGANVLTF. The rearrangement uses TRBV18 and TRBJ2-6; the D gene TCRdb calls, TRBD2, cannot be checked with no DNA. Germline CDR1 and CDR2: KGHSH and LQKENI. The length of the CDR3 is 18 residues.

This clonotype is deemed medium-sized by its frequency. This chain links TRBV6-5 with TRBJ1-6; TCRdb proposes TRBD1, but this gene call is untestable without DNA. Looked up from germline, CDR1 is MNHEY and CDR2 is SVGAGI. The CDR3 spans 15 residues. The chain's CDR3 is CASSYWGTGNSPLHF.

The genes are TRBV6-2 or TRBV6-3 and TRBJ2-2; the TCRdb D gene call, TRBD2, has no DNA to confirm it. This CDR3 is built from 15 residues. Per the germline V gene, CDR1 is MNHEY and CDR2 is SVGEGT. CDR3 region: CASSARTSGTGELFF.